The text below deals with one TCR beta chain. Its target is unknown. This sample was included in a study of cytomegalovirus exposure and HLA in healthy donors. Sequencing used immunoSEQ multiplex PCR; TCRdb keeps in-frame clones, though not all of them. The sample holds 250,000 to 400,000 clones, about 90% seen once. The CDR3 spans 13 residues. Trimming removed 7 bases at V and 5 bases at J, with 18 bases between. Germline lookup yields CDR1 GTSNPN and CDR2 SVGIG (reference sequence). Overall study findings and caveats: CMV antigen specificity was confirmed in vitro for three CMV-associated chains. TCR beta chains numbering some 150 were designated cytomegalovirus-associated.

The rearrangement joins TRBV30 to TRBJ2-7; no reliable D call. The sample was PBMCs. The origin of this receptor is a woman aged 25 to 45 in good health and CMV-seropositive. CDR3 region: CASKSTDSNEQYF. The DNA for the CDR3 is TGTGCCTCAAAATCGACCGACTCTAACGAGCAGTACTTC.